This T cell receptor beta chain was obtained from a study of T-cell reconstitution after alpha-beta-depleted transplantation in children. For TCRbeta, the library was prepared with unique molecular identifiers. TCRdb re-called the PCR reads with MiXCR, one entry per CDR3 protein. The profile shows a few hundred thousand distinct CDR3 sequences, 10% of them singletons. Sequenced here: PBMCs from the stem cell graft donor, sampled from the stem cell graft. The receptor's source is a human donor who donated a stem cell graft to a child with acute lymphoblastic leukemia.

In DNA form, the CDR3 reads TGTGCCAGCAGGTGGGACAGGACGTCCCCTGAAGCTTTCTTT. Its translation: CASRWDRTSPEAFF. The V gene is TRBV27, the J gene TRBJ1-1, with TRBD1 identical over 8 bases. Germline V gene sequence: CDR1 MNHEY, CDR2 SMNVEV (reference sequence). The CDR3 spans 14 residues. The J segment lost 6 bases and the V segment lost 6 bases, leaving 9 bases of the junction unmatched.